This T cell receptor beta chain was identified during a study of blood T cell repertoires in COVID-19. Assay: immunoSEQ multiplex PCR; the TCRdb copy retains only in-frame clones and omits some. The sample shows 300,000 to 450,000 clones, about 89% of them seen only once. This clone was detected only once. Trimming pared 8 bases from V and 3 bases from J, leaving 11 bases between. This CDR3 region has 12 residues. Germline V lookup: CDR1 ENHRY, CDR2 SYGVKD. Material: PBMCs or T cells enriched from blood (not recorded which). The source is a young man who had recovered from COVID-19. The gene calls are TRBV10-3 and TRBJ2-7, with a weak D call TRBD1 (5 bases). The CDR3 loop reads CAISDKNYEQYF. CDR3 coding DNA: TGTGCCATCTCGGACAAGAACTACGAGCAGTACTTC.